The 29 T cell receptor beta chains reported below all come from one sample, sequenced in a study of T cells after yellow fever vaccination. One entry per CDR3 protein results from TCRdb running MiXCR on the 5' RACE reads. The sample comprises about 360,000 distinct CDR3 sequences, around 6.5% of which are singletons, and 14% to 15% rests with the top ten. This specimen consisted of PBMCs, obtained 5 days after the yellow fever booster vaccination. The receptor set was obtained from a man aged 25 to 40 who received the YFV17D yellow fever vaccine.

This clonotype was seen only a few times. The chain links TRBV4-3 to TRBJ2-7, with D maybe TRBD1 (5 bases). In germline, CDR1 is LGHNA, CDR2 YSLEER. This CDR3 contains 13 residues. V shed 0 bases and J shed 7 bases, with 10 bases lying between them. CDR3 in DNA: TGCGCCAGCAGCCAAGACCGCAGGGCGGAGCAGTACTTC. It yields the protein CASSQDRRAEQYF.

The chain employs TRBV6-6 and TRBJ2-7; no reliable D call. V dropped 10 bases and J dropped 4 bases, with 11 bases sitting between them. This CDR3 is 11 amino acids long. Germline V lookup: CDR1 MNHNY, CDR2 SVGAGI (reference sequence). Here the CDR3 reads CATGALYEQYF. The CDR3 coding sequence is TGTGCCACCGGCGCCCTTTACGAGCAGTACTTC.

This clonotype has at least ten counts. The chain uses TRBV20-1 and TRBJ2-1; 11 bases align to TRBD2. This CDR3 has 14 amino acids. Germline-derived CDR1 and CDR2 are DFQATT and SNEGSKA (reference sequence). V lost 1 base to trimming and J lost 9 bases; unmatched junction nucleotides: 5. Here the CDR3 DNA reads TGCAGTGCTAGAGTGGCTAGCGGGAGGAGTGAGCAGTTCTTC. Amino acids: CSARVASGRSEQFF.

This clonotype was detected many times. The chain combines TRBV7-9 with TRBJ2-5, with 8 bases matching TRBD1. The length of the CDR3 is 14 residues. The germline gives CDR1 SEHNR, CDR2 FQNEAQ (reference sequence). Trimming cost V 7 bases and J 4 bases; bases outside gene matches: 8. CDR3 protein: CASNGQGTGETQYF. CDR3 DNA sequence: TGTGCCAGCAACGGACAGGGAACGGGAGAGACCCAGTACTTC.

The table lists this clonotype with a few counts. The chain employs TRBV20-1 and TRBJ2-1; TRBD2 agrees at 12 bases. The CDR3 sequence is 13 residues long. CDR1 and CDR2 (germline): DFQATT, SNEGSKA (reference sequence). The CDR3 protein is CTARLAGVPEQFF. The CDR3 DNA reads as TGCACCGCCCGACTAGCGGGAGTTCCTGAGCAGTTCTTC.

The V call is TRBV2, the J call TRBJ2-1, with TRBD2 matching over 10 bases. The V gene's germline CDR1 is SNHLY and CDR2 FYNNEI. The CDR3 runs to 14 residues. J gave up 6 bases and V 9 bases, and 8 bases lay outside the gene matches. CDR3 nucleotides: TGTGCCAGTGGTAGACTAGCGGGTGTCAATGAGCAGTTCTTC. The encoded protein is CASGRLAGVNEQFF.

This clonotype came up a few times. The chain has TRBV12-3 or TRBV12-4 and TRBJ1-1; D is unclear. The length of the CDR3 is 16 residues. V lost 8 bases and J 5 bases, leaving 24 bases between the germline ends. The CDR3 protein is CASPDPADLEMTEAFF. The CDR3 DNA follows: TGTGCCAGCCCCGATCCCGCGGACTTGGAGATGACTGAAGCTTTCTTT.

This clonotype came up a few times. The gene calls are TRBV4-3 and TRBJ1-4; 7 bases line up with TRBD1. J was trimmed by 8 bases and V by 2 bases; bases with no gene match: 2. Germline-derived CDR1 and CDR2 are LGHNA and YSLEER. The CDR3 consists of 13 residues. The chain's CDR3 is CASSQNRGEKLFF. CDR3 in DNA: TGCGCCAGCAGCCAAAACAGGGGAGAAAAACTGTTTTTT.

This clonotype was observed at least ten times. The rearrangement uses TRBV20-1 and TRBJ2-2, with D possibly TRBD2 on 5 matching bases. CDR1 is DFQATT, CDR2 SNEGSKA, per germline (reference sequence). V gave up 1 base and J gave up 1 base, with 7 bases separating them. CDR3 length: 14 residues. The CDR3 bases are TGCAGTGCTAGAGGTGGGAGGAACACCGGGGAGCTGTTTTTT. Its protein is CSARGGRNTGELFF.

By proportion, this clonotype is medium-sized. The chain recombines TRBV20-1 with TRBJ1-5; TRBD1 matches 12 bases. V shed 3 bases and J 9 bases; nucleotides not matched to a gene: 12. Germline lookup yields CDR1 DFQATT and CDR2 SNEGSKA (reference sequence). This CDR3 is 16 amino acids long. CDR3 DNA sequence: TGCAGTGCTAGGGGACAGGGGGCGTATTGGGGTTGGCCCCAGCATTTT. Amino acid sequence: CSARGQGAYWGWPQHF.

This clonotype showed up just a few times. The chain has TRBV5-5 and TRBJ1-5; TRBD1 might be the D (5 bases). The CDR3 runs to 18 residues. Deletions cut 1 base from V and 0 bases from J, with 17 bases between. Germline CDR1 reads SGHKS; CDR2 reads YYEKEE (reference sequence). The CDR3 sequence is CASSLYSGTGYSNQPQHF. In DNA, the CDR3 is TGTGCCAGCAGCTTGTACTCAGGGACCGGCTATAGCAATCAGCCCCAGCATTTT.

Ten or more counts support this clonotype. The chain couples TRBV15 to TRBJ1-2, with 8 bases fitting TRBD1. In germline, CDR1 is LNHNV, CDR2 YYDKDF (reference sequence). This CDR3 comprises 13 residues. After removal of 4 bases from V and 6 bases from J, the junction contained 4 bases not matched to a gene. In nucleotides, the CDR3 is TGTGCCACCAGCACTTACAGGGGGGATGGCTACACCTTC. This codes for CATSTYRGDGYTF.

This clonotype was seen many times. The chain couples TRBV20-1 to TRBJ2-3, with 16 bases matching TRBD2. The germline CDR1 and CDR2 sequences are DFQATT and SNEGSKA (reference sequence). Trimming removed 4 bases from V and 2 bases from J; junction bases left unmatched: 12. The CDR3 has 19 residues. The CDR3 here is CSANLVPGLAGGPTDTQYF. CDR3 bases: TGCAGTGCTAACCTTGTCCCGGGACTAGCGGGAGGGCCCACAGATACGCAGTATTTT.

This clonotype was picked up a small number of times. The CDR3 protein is CASSKRQDQETQYF. Here the CDR3 DNA reads TGTGCCAGCAGCAAGAGACAGGATCAAGAGACCCAGTACTTC. V gene TRBV3-1 combines with J gene TRBJ2-5; the D gene is possibly TRBD1 (6 bases). The CDR3 spans 14 residues. V was shortened by 5 bases and J by 2 bases, with 12 bases between the two germline ends. Germline loops: CDR1 LGHDT, CDR2 YNNKEL (reference sequence).

This clonotype was counted ten times or more. The rearrangement links TRBV5-4 to TRBJ2-1, with TRBD1 identical over 8 bases. The V segment lost 4 bases and the J segment 14 bases; nucleotides outside the gene matches: 8. The CDR3 covers 12 residues. The germline V gene encodes CDR1 SGHNT and CDR2 YYREEE (reference sequence). CDR3 nucleotides: TGTGCCAGCAGCACTCAGGACAGGGATGAGTTCTTC. The encoded protein is CASSTQDRDEFF.

As regards this clonotype: A much bigger clone sits one base away, suggesting this may be a read error. The chain has TRBV10-3 and TRBJ2-5; 8 bases map to TRBD2. The length of the CDR3 is 14 residues. The trim removed 10 bases at V and 6 bases at J, leaving 13 bases unmatched. CDR1 and CDR2 (germline): ENHRY, SYGVKD. CDR3 coding DNA: TGTGCCACCGTTAGCGGGGAGTGGTTGAAGACCCAGTACTTC. As protein: CATVSGEWLKTQYF.

The chain carries TRBV12-3 or TRBV12-4 and TRBJ1-4, with TRBD1 identical over 7 bases. The CDR3 has 14 residues. V lost 6 bases and J lost 8; bases outside the gene matches: 9. Here the CDR3 reads CASRRDRVEEKLFF. In DNA form, the CDR3 reads TGTGCCAGCAGGAGAGACAGGGTTGAGGAAAAACTGTTTTTT.

The genes are TRBV24-1 and TRBJ2-7; the D gene is possibly TRBD1 (7 bases). CDR3 length: 14 residues. Germline V gene lookup returns CDR1 KGHDR and CDR2 SFDVKD. Trimming shortened V by 5 bases and J by 1 base, and 11 bases separated the two germline ends. The CDR3 sequence is CATSGRGESYEQYF. CDR3 in DNA: TGTGCCACCAGTGGCAGGGGGGAATCCTACGAGCAGTACTTC.

This clonotype was counted only a few times. The chain uses TRBV20-1 and TRBJ2-3; 8 bases agree with TRBD2. V lost 1 base and J lost 2; bases outside the gene matches: 8. The CDR3 is 16 residues long. Germline V gene data show CDR1 as DFQATT and CDR2 as SNEGSKA (reference sequence). CDR3 coding DNA: TGCAGTGCTAGAGGGGGTCGCGGGAGGTCCACAGATACGCAGTATTTT. It codes for CSARGGRGRSTDTQYF.

The chain carries TRBV5-1 and TRBJ2-1; TRBD1 or TRBD2 may be the D gene (5 bases each). Trimming shortened V by 4 bases and J by 7 bases, and 15 bases separated the two germline ends. The CDR3 is made up of 14 amino acids. CDR1 is SGHRS, CDR2 YFSETQ, per germline. The CDR3 DNA reads TGCGCCAGCAGCCAAGCCGGGACCCCAAATGAGCAGTTCTTC. As protein: CASSQAGTPNEQFF.

Ten or more counts support this clonotype. The rearrangement links TRBV11-2 to TRBJ2-1; weak D call: TRBD2 (6 bases). The CDR3 is 15 residues long. The V and J ends lost 0 bases and 5 bases respectively, with 11 bases between them. In germline, CDR1 is SGHAT, CDR2 FQNNGV. DNA for the CDR3: TGTGCCAGCAGCTTAGATGTAGCGGCACACAATGAGCAGTTCTTC. Amino acid sequence: CASSLDVAAHNEQFF.

This clonotype was seen repeatedly, ten times or more. The J gene is TRBJ2-7, the V gene TRBV5-1; D unresolved. The germline V gene has CDR1 SGHRS and CDR2 YFSETQ. V gave up 0 bases and J gave up 6 bases, with 7 bases separating them. CDR3 length: 12 residues. The CDR3 DNA is TGCGCCAGCAGCTTGGTTCAGAGCGAGCAGTACTTC. This codes for CASSLVQSEQYF.

This clonotype showed up many times. V is TRBV6-2 or TRBV6-3 and J is TRBJ2-1; no clear D. The CDR3 consists of 13 residues. CDR1 and CDR2 (germline): MNHEY, SVGEGT. Between the trimmed V and J ends, which lost 0 bases and 3 bases, there was a span of 3 bases. CDR3: CASSYSDYNEQFF. The CDR3 bases are TGTGCCAGCAGTTACTCTGACTACAATGAGCAGTTCTTC.

This clonotype was recorded many times. The chain uses TRBV20-1 and TRBJ2-7, with TRBD2 identical over 7 bases. CDR3 length: 14 amino acids. V lost 3 bases and J lost 2; bases outside the gene matches: 7. CDR1 is DFQATT, CDR2 SNEGSKA, per germline (reference sequence). The CDR3 coding sequence is TGCAGTGCTAGTGGCGGGAGTGGGACCTACGAGCAGTACTTC. It is translated as CSASGGSGTYEQYF.

This clonotype was seen a few times. This chain links TRBV5-6 with TRBJ2-3; D unclear. Trimming stripped 4 bases from V and 7 bases from J, with 22 bases between. Germline V gives CDR1 SGHDT, CDR2 YYEEEE. This CDR3 has 16 amino acids. The chain's CDR3 is CASSMVVDIQRNTQYF. DNA of the CDR3: TGTGCCAGCAGCATGGTGGTCGACATCCAAAGAAATACGCAGTATTTT.

At least ten counts were recorded for this clonotype. This chain joins TRBV5-1 and TRBJ2-5; 9 bases are a match to TRBD2. Germline loops: CDR1 SGHRS, CDR2 YFSETQ. The CDR3 sequence is 18 residues long. V trimming: 0 bases; J trimming: 5 bases; junction bases outside the gene matches: 14. CDR3 region: CASSLGGPAGGAQETQYF. In DNA, the CDR3 is TGCGCCAGCAGCTTGGGGGGACCGGCGGGAGGGGCGCAGGAGACCCAGTACTTC. The full variable domain, completed using reference TRBV5-1 and TRBJ2-5, is KAGVTQTPRYLIKTRGQQVTLSCSPISGHRSVSWYQQTPGQGLQFLFEYFSETQRNKGNFPGRFSGRQFSNSRSEMNVSTLELGDSALYLCASSLGGPAGGAQETQYFGPGTRLLVL.

This clonotype appeared many times. This chain links TRBV7-2 with TRBJ2-7; the D is unclear. V was clipped by 6 bases and J by 3 bases, with 9 bases between them. Germline assignment: CDR1 SGHTA and CDR2 FQGNSA. The CDR3 consists of 12 residues. The DNA of the CDR3 is TGTGCCAGCAGTTTACTGGGCTACGAGCAGTACTTC. Its protein is CASSLLGYEQYF.

The chain couples TRBV18 to TRBJ1-1; tentative D call: TRBD1 (5 bases). Germline CDR1 is KGHSH and CDR2 is LQKENI. V dropped 3 bases and J dropped 1 base, with 12 bases sitting between them. The CDR3 is 15 amino acids. CDR3 coding DNA: TGTGCCAGCTCACCCACCAGGGCCCAGAACACTGAAGCTTTCTTT. Amino acids: CASSPTRAQNTEAFF.

This clonotype was observed a handful of times. The chain employs TRBV3-1 and TRBJ2-2; 7 bases map to TRBD2. This CDR3 has 16 residues. Losses at the gene ends were 4 bases for V and 6 bases for J; bases not matched to a gene: 11. Looked up from germline, CDR1 is LGHDT and CDR2 is YNNKEL (reference sequence). The CDR3 bases are TGTGCCAGCAGCCGTAACCCGGGACTAATCCCCGGGGAGCTGTTTTTT. This gives the protein CASSRNPGLIPGELFF.